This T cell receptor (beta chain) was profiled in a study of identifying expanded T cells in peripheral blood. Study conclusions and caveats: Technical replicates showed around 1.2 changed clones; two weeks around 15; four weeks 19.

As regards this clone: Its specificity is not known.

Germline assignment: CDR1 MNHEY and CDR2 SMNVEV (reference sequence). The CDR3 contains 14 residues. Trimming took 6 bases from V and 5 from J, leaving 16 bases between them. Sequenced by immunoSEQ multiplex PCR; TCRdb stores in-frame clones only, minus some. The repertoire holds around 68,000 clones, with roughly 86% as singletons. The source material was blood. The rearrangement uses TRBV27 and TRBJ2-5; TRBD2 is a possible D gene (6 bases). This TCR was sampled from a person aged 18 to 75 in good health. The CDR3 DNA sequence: TGTGCCAGCAGACTAACATTGGGAGGTGAGACCCAGTACTTC. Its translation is CASRLTLGGETQYF.